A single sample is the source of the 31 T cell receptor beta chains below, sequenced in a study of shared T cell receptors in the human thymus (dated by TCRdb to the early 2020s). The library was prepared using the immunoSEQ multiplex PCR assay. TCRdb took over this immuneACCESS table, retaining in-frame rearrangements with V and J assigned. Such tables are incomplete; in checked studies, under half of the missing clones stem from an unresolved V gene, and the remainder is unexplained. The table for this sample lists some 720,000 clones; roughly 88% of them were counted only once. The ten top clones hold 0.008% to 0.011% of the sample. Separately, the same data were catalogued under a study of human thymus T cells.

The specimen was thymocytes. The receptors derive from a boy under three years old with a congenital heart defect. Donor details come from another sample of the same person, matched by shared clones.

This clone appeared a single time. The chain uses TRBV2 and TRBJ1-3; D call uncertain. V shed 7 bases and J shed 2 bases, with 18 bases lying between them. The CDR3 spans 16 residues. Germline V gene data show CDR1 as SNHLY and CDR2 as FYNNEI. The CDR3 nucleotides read TGTGCCAGCACCCCCGAAAGAGGGAGAACTGGAAACACCATATATTTT. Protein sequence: CASTPERGRTGNTIYF.

CDR3 protein: CAASGTGVGELFF. The CDR3 DNA sequence: TGCGCCGCCTCCGGGACAGGGGTCGGCGAGCTGTTTTTT. The genes are TRBV4-1 and TRBJ2-2; 10 bases are a match to TRBD1. Germline-derived CDR1 and CDR2 are MGHRA and YSYEKL. Trimming took 11 bases from V and 11 from J; bases not matched to a gene: 11. The CDR3 runs to 13 residues.

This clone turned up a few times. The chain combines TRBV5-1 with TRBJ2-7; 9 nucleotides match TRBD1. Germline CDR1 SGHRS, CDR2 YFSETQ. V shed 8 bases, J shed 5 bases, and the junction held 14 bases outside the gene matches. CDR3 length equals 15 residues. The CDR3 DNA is TGCGCCAGTAACTCAGGTCAGACAGGGGGGCACGAGCAGTACTTC. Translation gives CASNSGQTGGHEQYF.

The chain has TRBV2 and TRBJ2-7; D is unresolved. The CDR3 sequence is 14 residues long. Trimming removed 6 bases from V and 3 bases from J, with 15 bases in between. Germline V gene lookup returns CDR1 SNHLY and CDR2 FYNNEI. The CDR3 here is CASRPRLTDYEQYF. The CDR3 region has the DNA TGTGCCAGCAGACCCAGACTTACGGACTACGAGCAGTACTTC. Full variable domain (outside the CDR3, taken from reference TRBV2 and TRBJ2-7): EPEVTQTPSHQVTQMGQEVILRCVPISNHLYFYWYRQILGQKVEFLVSFYNNEISEKSEIFDDQFSVERPDGSNFTLKIRSTKLEDSAMYFCASRPRLTDYEQYFGPGTRLTVT.

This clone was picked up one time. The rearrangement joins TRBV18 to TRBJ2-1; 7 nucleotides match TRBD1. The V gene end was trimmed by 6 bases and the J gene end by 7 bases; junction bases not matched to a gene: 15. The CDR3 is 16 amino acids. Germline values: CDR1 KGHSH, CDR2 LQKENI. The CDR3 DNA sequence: TGTGCCAGCTCGAAGACAGGGATCCACCTACAGAATGAGCAGTTCTTC. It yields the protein CASSKTGIHLQNEQFF.

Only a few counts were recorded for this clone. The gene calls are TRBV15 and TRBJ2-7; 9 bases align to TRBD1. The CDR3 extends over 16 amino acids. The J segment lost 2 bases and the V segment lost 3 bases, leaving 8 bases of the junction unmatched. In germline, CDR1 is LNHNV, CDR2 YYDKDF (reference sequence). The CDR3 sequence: CATSSEHRGRTYEQYF. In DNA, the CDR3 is TGTGCCACCAGCAGCGAACACAGGGGGCGCACCTACGAGCAGTACTTC. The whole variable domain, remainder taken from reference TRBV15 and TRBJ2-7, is DAMVIQNPRYQVTQFGKPVTLSCSQTLNHNVMYWYQQKSSQAPKLLFHYYDKDFNNEADTPDNFQSRRPNTSFCFLDIRSPGLGDTAMYLCATSSEHRGRTYEQYFGPGTRLTVT.

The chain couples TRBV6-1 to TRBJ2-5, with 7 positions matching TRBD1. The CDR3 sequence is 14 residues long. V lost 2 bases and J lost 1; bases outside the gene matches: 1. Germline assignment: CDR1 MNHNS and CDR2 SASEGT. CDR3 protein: CASSERDSQETQYF. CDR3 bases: TGTGCCAGCAGTGAAAGGGACAGCCAAGAGACCCAGTACTTC.

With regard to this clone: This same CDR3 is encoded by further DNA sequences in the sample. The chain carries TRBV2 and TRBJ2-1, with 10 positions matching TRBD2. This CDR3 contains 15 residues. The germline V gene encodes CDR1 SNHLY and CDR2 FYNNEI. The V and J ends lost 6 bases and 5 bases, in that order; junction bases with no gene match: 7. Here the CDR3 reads CASRMSSGGNNEQFF. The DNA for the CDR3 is TGTGCCAGCAGAATGTCTAGCGGGGGCAACAATGAGCAGTTCTTC.

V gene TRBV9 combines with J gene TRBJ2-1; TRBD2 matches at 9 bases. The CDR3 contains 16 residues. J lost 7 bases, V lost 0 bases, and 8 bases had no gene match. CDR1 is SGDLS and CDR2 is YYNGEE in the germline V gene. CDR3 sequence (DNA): TGTGCCAGCAGCGTAGGAAGTCTAGCGGGAAGGAATGAGCAGTTCTTC. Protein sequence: CASSVGSLAGRNEQFF.

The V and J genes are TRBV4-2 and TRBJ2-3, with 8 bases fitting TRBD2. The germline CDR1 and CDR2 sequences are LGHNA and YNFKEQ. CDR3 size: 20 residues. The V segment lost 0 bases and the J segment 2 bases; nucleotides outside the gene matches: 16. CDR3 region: CASSQDGTGLAVFITDTQYF. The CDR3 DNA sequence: TGTGCCAGCAGCCAAGATGGGACTGGACTAGCCGTTTTTATCACAGATACGCAGTATTTT.

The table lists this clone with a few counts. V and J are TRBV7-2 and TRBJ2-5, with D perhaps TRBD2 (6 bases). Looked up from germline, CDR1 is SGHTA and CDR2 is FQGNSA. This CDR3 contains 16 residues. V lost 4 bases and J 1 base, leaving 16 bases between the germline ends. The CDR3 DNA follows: TGTGCCAGCAGCTCCTCCCGGAGGGCAGCCCAAGAGACCCAGTACTTC. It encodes CASSSSRRAAQETQYF.

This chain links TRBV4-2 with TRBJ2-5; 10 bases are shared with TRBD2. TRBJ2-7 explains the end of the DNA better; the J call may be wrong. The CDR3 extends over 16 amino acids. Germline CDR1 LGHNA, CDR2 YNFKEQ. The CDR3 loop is CASSLTAGGGFYEQYF. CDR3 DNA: TGTGCCAGCAGCCTAACAGCGGGAGGGGGGTTCTACGAGCAGTACTTC.

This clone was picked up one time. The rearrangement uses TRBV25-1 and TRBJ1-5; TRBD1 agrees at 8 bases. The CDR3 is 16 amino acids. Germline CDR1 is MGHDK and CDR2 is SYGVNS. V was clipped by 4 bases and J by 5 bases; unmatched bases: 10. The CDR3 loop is CASSASDTGGHQPQHF. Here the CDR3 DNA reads TGTGCCAGCAGTGCATCGGACACAGGGGGTCATCAGCCCCAGCATTTT. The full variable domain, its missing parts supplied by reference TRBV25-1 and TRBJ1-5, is EADIYQTPRYLVIGTGKKITLECSQTMGHDKMYWYQQDPGMELHLIHYSYGVNSTEKGDLSSESTVSRIRTEHFPLTLESARPSHTSQYLCASSASDTGGHQPQHFGDGTRLSIL.

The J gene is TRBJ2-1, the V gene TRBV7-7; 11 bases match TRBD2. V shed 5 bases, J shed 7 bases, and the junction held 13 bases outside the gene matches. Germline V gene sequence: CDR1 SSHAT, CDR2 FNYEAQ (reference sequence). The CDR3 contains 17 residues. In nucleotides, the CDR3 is TGTGCCAGCAGCCCTGGGACTAGCGGAGCCCAAAAGAATGAGCAGTTCTTC. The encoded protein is CASSPGTSGAQKNEQFF.

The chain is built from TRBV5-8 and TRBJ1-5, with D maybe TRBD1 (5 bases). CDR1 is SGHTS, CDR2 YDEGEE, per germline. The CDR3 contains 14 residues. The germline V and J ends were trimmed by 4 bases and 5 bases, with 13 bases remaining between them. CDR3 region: CASSPWTPDQPQHF. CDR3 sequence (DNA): TGTGCCAGCAGCCCTTGGACACCCGATCAGCCCCAGCATTTT.

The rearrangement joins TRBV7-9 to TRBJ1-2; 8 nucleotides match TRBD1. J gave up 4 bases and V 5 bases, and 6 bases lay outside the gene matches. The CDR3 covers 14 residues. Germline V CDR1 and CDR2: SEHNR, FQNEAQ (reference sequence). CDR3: CASSPPTGAYGYTF. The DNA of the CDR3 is TGTGCCAGCAGCCCACCGACAGGGGCCTATGGCTACACCTTC.

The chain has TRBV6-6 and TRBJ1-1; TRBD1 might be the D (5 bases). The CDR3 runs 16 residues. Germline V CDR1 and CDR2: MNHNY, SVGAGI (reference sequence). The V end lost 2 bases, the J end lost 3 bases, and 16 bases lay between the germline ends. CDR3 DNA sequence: TGTGCCAGCAGTTACCCGAACTGGGTCAGGGACACTGAAGCTTTCTTT. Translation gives CASSYPNWVRDTEAFF.

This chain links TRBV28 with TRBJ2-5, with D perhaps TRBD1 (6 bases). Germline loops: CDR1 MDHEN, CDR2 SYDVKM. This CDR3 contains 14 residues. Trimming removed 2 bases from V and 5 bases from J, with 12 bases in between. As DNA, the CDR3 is TGTGCCAGCAGTTTACGTTGGCAGGGGGAGACCCAGTACTTC. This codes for CASSLRWQGETQYF.

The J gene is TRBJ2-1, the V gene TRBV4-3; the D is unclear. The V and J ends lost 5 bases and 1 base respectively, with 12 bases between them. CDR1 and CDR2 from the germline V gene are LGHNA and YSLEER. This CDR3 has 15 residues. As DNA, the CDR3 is TGCGCCAGCAGCTTTCCAAGCCGGTCCTACAATGAGCAGTTCTTC. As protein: CASSFPSRSYNEQFF.

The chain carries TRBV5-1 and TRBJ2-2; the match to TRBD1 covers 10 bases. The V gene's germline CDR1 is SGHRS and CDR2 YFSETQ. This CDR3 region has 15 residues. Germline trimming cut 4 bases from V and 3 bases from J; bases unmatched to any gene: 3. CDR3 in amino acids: CASSDGQGDTGELFF. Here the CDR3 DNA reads TGCGCCAGCAGCGACGGACAGGGGGACACCGGGGAGCTGTTTTTT.

The CDR3 protein is CASSPRTVGYEQYF. In DNA form, the CDR3 reads TGTGCCAGCTCACCTAGGACAGTGGGGTACGAGCAGTACTTC. This chain uses TRBV18 with TRBJ2-7; D is possibly TRBD1 (6 bases). Trimming shortened V by 3 bases and J by 4 bases, and 13 bases separated the two germline ends. The CDR3 loop spans 14 amino acids. Germline-derived CDR1 and CDR2 are KGHSH and LQKENI.

The CDR3 DNA sequence: TGTGCCAGCAGCCAAGGTCGGGGGACGGTCGCCTACGAGCAGTACTTC. It translates to CASSQGRGTVAYEQYF. This chain uses TRBV14 with TRBJ2-7; a possible D gene is TRBD2 (6 bases). This CDR3 spans 16 amino acids. Germline V gene data show CDR1 as SGHDN and CDR2 as FVKESK. Trimming shortened V by 1 base and J by 2 bases, and 15 bases separated the two germline ends.

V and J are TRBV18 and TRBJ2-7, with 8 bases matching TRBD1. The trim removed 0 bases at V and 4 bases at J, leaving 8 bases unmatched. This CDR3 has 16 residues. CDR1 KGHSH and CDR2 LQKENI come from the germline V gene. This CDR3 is CASSPPGTGGEYEQYF. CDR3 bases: TGTGCCAGCTCACCACCGGGTACAGGGGGTGAATACGAGCAGTACTTC.

The CDR3 nucleotides read TGCGCCAGCAGGCACAGGTCCTACGAGCAGTACTTC. It codes for CASRHRSYEQYF. The V and J genes are TRBV10-1 and TRBJ2-7; D perhaps matches TRBD1 (5 bases). Deletions cut 6 bases from V and 1 base from J, with 7 bases between. The CDR3 contains 12 residues. Per germline, CDR1 WNHNN and CDR2 SYGVQD (reference sequence).

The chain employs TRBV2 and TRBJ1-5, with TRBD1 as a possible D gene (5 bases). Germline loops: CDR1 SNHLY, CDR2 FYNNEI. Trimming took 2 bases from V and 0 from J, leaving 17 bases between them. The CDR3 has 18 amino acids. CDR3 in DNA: TGTGCCAGCAGTGAAAGGGTCAGGGACTGGGATAGCAATCAGCCCCAGCATTTT. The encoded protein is CASSERVRDWDSNQPQHF. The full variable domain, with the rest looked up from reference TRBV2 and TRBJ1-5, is EPEVTQTPSHQVTQMGQEVILRCVPISNHLYFYWYRQILGQKVEFLVSFYNNEISEKSEIFDDQFSVERPDGSNFTLKIRSTKLEDSAMYFCASSERVRDWDSNQPQHFGDGTRLSIL.

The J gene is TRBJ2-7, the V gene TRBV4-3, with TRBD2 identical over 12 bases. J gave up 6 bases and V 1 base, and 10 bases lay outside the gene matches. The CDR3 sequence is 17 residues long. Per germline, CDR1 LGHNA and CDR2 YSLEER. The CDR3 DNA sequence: TGCGCCAGCAGCCAAGGGGCGACTAGCGGGAGCTGGTCCGAGCAGTACTTC. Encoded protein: CASSQGATSGSWSEQYF.

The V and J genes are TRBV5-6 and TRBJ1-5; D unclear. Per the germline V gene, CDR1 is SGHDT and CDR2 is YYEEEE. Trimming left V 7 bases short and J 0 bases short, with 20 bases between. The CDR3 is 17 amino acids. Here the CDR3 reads CASRSSEGKYSNQPQHF. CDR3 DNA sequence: TGTGCCAGCCGATCGTCGGAGGGCAAATATAGCAATCAGCCCCAGCATTTT.

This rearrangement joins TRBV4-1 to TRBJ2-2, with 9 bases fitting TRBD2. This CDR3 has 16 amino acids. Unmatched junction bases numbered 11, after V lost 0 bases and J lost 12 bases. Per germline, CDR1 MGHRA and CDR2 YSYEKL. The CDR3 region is CASSQESGGRASQLFF. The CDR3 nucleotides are TGCGCCAGCAGCCAAGAGAGTGGCGGGAGGGCCTCACAGCTGTTTTTT.

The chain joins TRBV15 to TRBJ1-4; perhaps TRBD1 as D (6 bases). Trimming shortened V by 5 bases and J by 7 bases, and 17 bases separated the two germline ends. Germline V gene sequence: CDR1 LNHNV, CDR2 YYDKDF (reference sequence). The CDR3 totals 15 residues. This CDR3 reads CATSLPPQGREKLFF. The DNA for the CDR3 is TGTGCCACCAGCCTCCCCCCGCAGGGGCGTGAAAAACTGTTTTTT.

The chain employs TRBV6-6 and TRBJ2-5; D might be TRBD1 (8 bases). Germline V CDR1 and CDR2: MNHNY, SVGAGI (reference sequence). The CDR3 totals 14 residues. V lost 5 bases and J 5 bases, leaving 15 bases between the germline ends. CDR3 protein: CASSPGQGGETQYF. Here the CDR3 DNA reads TGTGCCAGCAGTCCTGGACAGGGAGGGGAGACCCAGTACTTC.

CDR3 region: CSVEDRQGLGFYEQFF. Written as DNA, the CDR3 is TGCAGCGTTGAAGATCGGCAGGGACTAGGGTTCTATGAGCAGTTCTTC. This chain joins TRBV29-1 and TRBJ2-7; TRBD2 matches at 8 bases. The assigned J gene may be wrong: the sequence end matches TRBJ2-1 better. This CDR3 spans 16 amino acids. Germline CDR1 SQVTM, CDR2 ANQGSEA.